This T cell receptor (beta chain) was retrieved from a study of blood T cell repertoires in COVID-19. Study information: The United States, Italy and Spain were the sources of the acute and convalescent COVID-19 samples. The cDNA or gDNA used as material had been derived from T cells, B-cell-depleted T cells, or PBMCs.

This clone was recorded once. The CDR3 has 14 amino acids. Germline V CDR1 and CDR2: ENHRY, SYGVKD. Trimming pared 3 bases from V and 5 bases from J, leaving 13 bases between. Original data processing: Amplification with reference gene primers provided the estimates of nucleated cell counts. Generated by immunoSEQ multiplex PCR, the TCRdb table keeps only in-frame clones and is missing some. V and J calls and clone size are given by that table; D and trimming were obtained from the DNA. Among about 190,000 clones listed, about 77% were seen once. Sequences were obtained from peripheral blood. The TCR was taken from an elderly woman with active or convalescent COVID-19. The chain combines TRBV10-3 with TRBJ1-1; D possibly corresponds to TRBD1 (5 bases). In nucleotides, the CDR3 is TGTGCCATCAGTGATCGCCAGGGTGGGACTGAAGCTTTCTTT. It is translated as CAISDRQGGTEAFF.